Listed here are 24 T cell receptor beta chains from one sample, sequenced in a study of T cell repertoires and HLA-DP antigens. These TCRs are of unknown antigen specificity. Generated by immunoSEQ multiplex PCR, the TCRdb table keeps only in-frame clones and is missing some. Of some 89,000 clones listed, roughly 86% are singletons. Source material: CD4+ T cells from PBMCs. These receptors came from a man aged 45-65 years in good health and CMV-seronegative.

CDR3 sequence: CASSKVGLAGGSYEQYF. CDR3 coding DNA: TGTGCCAGCAGCAAAGTGGGCCTTGCGGGAGGGTCCTACGAGCAGTACTTC. This chain uses TRBV21-1 with TRBJ2-7; the table assigns TRBD2, which was not confirmed against the DNA. TRBV21-1 counts as a pseudogene. This CDR3 is built from 17 residues.

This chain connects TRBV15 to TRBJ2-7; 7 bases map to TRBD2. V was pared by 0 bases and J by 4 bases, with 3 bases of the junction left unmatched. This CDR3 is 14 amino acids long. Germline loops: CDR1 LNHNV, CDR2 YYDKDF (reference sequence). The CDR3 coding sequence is TGTGCCACCAGCAGAGATTACGGGGGGTACGAGCAGTACTTC. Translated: CATSRDYGGYEQYF.

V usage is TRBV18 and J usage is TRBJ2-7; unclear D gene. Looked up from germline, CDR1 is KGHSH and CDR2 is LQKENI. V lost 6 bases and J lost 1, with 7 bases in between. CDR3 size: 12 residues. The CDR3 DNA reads TGTGCCAGCTCCGAGAGATCCTACGAGCAGTACTTC. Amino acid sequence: CASSERSYEQYF.

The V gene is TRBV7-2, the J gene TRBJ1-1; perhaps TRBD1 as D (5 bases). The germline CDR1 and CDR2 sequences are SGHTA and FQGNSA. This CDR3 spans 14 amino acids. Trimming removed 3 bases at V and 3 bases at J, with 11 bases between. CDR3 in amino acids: CASSLGGWDTEAFF. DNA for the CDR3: TGTGCCAGCAGCTTGGGGGGATGGGACACTGAAGCTTTCTTT. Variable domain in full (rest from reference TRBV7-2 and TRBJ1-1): GAGVSQSPSNKVTEKGKDVELRCDPISGHTALYWYRQSLGQGLEFLIYFQGNSAPDKSGLPSDRFSAERTGGSVSTLTIQRTQQEDSAVYLCASSLGGWDTEAFFGQGTRLTVV.

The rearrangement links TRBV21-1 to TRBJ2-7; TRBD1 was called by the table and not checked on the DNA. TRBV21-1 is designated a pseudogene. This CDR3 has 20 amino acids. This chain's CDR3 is CASSKGKRTVQSRLSYEQYF. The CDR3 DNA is TGTGCCAGCAGCAAAGGGAAGAGGACAGTCCAATCGAGGTTATCCTACGAGCAGTACTTC.

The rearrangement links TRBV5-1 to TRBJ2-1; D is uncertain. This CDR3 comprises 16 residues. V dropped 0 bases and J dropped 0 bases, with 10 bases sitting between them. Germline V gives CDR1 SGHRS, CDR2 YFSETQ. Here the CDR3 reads CASSLVLRSSYNEQFF. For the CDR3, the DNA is TGCGCCAGCAGCTTGGTTCTCAGGAGCTCCTACAATGAGCAGTTCTTC.

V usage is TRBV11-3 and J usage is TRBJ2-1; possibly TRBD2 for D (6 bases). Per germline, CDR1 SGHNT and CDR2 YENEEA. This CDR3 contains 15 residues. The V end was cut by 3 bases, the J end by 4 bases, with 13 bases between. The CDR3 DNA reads TGTGCCAGCAGCTTTAGCGGCACGGCGTACAATGAGCAGTTCTTC. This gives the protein CASSFSGTAYNEQFF. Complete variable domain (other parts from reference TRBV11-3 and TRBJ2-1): EAGVVQSPRYKIIEKKQPVAFWCNPISGHNTLYWYLQNLGQGPELLIRYENEEAVDDSQLPKDRFSAERLKGVDSTLKIQPAELGDSAVYLCASSFSGTAYNEQFFGPGTRLTVL.

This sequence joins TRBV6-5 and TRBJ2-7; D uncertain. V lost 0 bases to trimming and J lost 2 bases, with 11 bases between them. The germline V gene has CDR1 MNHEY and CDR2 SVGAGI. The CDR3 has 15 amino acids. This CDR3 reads CASSYSPLVTYEQYF. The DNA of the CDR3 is TGTGCCAGCAGTTACTCCCCTTTAGTAACCTACGAGCAGTACTTC.

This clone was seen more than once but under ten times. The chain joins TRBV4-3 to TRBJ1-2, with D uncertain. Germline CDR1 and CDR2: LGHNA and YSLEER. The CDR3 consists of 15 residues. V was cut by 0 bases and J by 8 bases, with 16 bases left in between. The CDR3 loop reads CASSQEQGGKGGYTF. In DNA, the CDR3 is TGCGCCAGCAGCCAAGAGCAAGGAGGGAAGGGCGGCTACACCTTC.

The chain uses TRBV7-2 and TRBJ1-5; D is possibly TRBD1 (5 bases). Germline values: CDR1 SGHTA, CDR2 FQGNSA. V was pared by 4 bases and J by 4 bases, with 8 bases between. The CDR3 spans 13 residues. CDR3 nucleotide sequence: TGTGCCAGCAGCTCCGACAGAAATCAGCCCCAGCATTTT. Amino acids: CASSSDRNQPQHF.

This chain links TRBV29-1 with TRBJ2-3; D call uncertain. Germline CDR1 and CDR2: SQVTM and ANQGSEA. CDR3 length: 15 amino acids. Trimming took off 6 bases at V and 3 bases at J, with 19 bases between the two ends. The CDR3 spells CSVAKTDIRTDTQYF. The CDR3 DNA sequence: TGCAGCGTCGCAAAAACAGACATTCGGACAGATACGCAGTATTTT.

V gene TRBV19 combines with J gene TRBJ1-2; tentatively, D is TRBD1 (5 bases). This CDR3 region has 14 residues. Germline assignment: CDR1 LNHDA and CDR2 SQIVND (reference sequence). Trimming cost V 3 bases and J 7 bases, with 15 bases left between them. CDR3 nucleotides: TGTGCCAGTAGTATTGGGGTCAGGGCGATTGGCTACACCTTC. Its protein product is CASSIGVRAIGYTF.

CDR3 sequence: CATSRGGQGRNEQFF. CDR3 nucleotides: TGTGCCACCAGCAGGGGGGGACAGGGGAGGAATGAGCAGTTCTTC. The chain employs TRBV15 and TRBJ2-1; TRBD1 agrees at 10 bases. V lost 3 bases, J lost 7 bases, and 6 bases stayed unmatched. Germline V lookup: CDR1 LNHNV, CDR2 YYDKDF (reference sequence). The CDR3 is 15 residues long.

DNA of the CDR3: TGTGCCAGCAGCCAAGATGTGCGGACTGAAGCTTTCTTT. The encoded protein is CASSQDVRTEAFF. J is TRBJ1-1 and V is TRBV14; no definite D call. This CDR3 has 13 residues. Germline lookup yields CDR1 SGHDN and CDR2 FVKESK. V was trimmed by 0 bases and J by 5 bases, leaving 7 bases between them.

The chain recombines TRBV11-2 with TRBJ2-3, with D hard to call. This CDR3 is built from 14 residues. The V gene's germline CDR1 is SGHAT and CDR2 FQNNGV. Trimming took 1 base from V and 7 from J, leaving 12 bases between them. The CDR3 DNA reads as TGTGCCAGCAGCTTAGGCCTAGGCATGTATACGCAGTATTTT. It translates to CASSLGLGMYTQYF.

The CDR3 coding sequence is TGTGCCTGGAGTGTACTGGGGCCCCTGGACCAGTACTTC. Protein: CAWSVLGPLDQYF. The chain joins TRBV30 to TRBJ2-5; D may be TRBD1 (5 bases). Per the germline V gene, CDR1 is GTSNPN and CDR2 is SVGIG (reference sequence). Trimming took 0 bases from V and 10 from J, leaving 15 bases between them. The CDR3 runs 13 residues.

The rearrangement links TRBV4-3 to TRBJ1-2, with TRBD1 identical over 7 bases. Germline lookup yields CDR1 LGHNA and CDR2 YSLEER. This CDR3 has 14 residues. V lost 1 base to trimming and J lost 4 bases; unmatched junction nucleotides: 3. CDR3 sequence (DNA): TGCGCCAGCAGCCAAGCGGGACAGATCTATGGCTACACCTTC. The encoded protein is CASSQAGQIYGYTF.

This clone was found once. In DNA, the CDR3 is TGTGCCAGCAGCTTGCGACAGGGGGCCACTGAAGCTTTCTTT. The encoded protein is CASSLRQGATEAFF. This rearrangement joins TRBV7-9 to TRBJ1-1; 10 positions agree with TRBD1. Germline V gene data show CDR1 as SEHNR and CDR2 as FQNEAQ (reference sequence). J lost 4 bases, V lost 3 bases, and 2 bases had no gene match. CDR3 length: 14 residues.

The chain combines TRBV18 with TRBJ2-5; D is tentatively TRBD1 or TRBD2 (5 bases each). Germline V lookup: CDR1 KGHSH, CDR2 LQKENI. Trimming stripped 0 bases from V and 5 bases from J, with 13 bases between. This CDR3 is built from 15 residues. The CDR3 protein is CASSPPVNGGETQYF. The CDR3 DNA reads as TGTGCCAGCTCACCACCGGTCAATGGGGGTGAGACCCAGTACTTC. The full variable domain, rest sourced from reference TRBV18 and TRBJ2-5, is NAGVMQNPRHLVRRRGQEARLRCSPMKGHSHVYWYRQLPEEGLKFMVYLQKENIIDESGMPKERFSAEFPKEGPSILRIQQVVRGDSAAYFCASSPPVNGGETQYFGPGTRLLVL.

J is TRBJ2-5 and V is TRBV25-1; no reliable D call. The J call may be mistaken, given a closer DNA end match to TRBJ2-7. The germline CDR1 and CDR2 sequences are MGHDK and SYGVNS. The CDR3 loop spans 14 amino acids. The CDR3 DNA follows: TGTGCCAGCAGTGAAGACCGAGCCCCCTACGAGCAGTACTTC. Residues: CASSEDRAPYEQYF.

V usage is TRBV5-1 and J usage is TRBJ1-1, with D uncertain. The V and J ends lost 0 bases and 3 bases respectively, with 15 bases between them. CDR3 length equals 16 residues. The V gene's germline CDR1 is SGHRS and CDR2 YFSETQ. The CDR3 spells CASSLAAGQWDTEAFF. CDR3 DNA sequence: TGCGCCAGCAGCTTGGCGGCAGGTCAATGGGACACTGAAGCTTTCTTT. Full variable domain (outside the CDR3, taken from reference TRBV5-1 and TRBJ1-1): KAGVTQTPRYLIKTRGQQVTLSCSPISGHRSVSWYQQTPGQGLQFLFEYFSETQRNKGNFPGRFSGRQFSNSRSEMNVSTLELGDSALYLCASSLAAGQWDTEAFFGQGTRLTVV.

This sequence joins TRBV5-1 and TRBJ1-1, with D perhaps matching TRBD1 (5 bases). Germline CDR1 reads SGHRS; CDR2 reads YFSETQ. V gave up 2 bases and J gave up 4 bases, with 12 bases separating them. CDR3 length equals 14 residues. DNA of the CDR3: TGCGCCAGCAGCTTCCAGGGATTGGTCACTGAAGCTTTCTTT. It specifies CASSFQGLVTEAFF.

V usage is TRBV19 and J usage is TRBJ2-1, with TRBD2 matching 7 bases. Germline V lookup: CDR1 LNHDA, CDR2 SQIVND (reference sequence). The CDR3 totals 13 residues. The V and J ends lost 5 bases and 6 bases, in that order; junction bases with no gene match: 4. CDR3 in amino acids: CASSLTSSNEQFF. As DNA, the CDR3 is TGTGCCAGTAGTCTGACTAGCAGCAATGAGCAGTTCTTC.

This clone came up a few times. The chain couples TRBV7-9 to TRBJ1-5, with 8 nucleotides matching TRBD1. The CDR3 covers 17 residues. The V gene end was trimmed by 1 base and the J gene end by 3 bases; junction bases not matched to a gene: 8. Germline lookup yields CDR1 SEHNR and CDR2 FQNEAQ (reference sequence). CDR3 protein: CASSLEDRDPLNQPQHF. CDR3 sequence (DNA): TGTGCCAGCAGCTTAGAGGACAGGGACCCTCTCAATCAGCCCCAGCATTTT. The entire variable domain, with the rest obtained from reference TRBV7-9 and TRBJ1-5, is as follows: DTGVSQNPRHKITKRGQNVTFRCDPISEHNRLYWYRQTLGQGPEFLTYFQNEAQLEKSRLLSDRFSAERPKGSFSTLEIQRTEQGDSAMYLCASSLEDRDPLNQPQHFGDGTRLSIL.